This T cell receptor beta chain was recovered during a study of CD8+ T cells in alopecia areata. Looking at the study overall: Female C3H/HeJ mice aged about 6-11 weeks received skin from roughly 6-12-month-old C3H/HeJ donors with spontaneous alopecia. Findings and caveats of the study: Clonality was higher in lesional than normal scalp, especially in alopecia totalis/universalis.

TCR sequencing used cDNA made by reverse transcription of extracted RNA. Produced via immunoSEQ multiplex PCR; TCRdb's table is partial and in-frame only. Listed for the sample are about 270,000 clones, none seen a single time. This clone was seen a few times. As yet, its antigen is unknown. Genes here carry mouse names. The read gets to within 4 residues of the CDR3 end, and the germline J gene fills in the rest. The sample contains more than one DNA sequence encoding this CDR3. CD4, CD8alpha, NKG2D, NKG2ACE and other markers guided sorting of pooled cutaneous lymph node cells. CDR3 length: 14 residues. V dropped 5 bases and J dropped 2 bases, with 12 bases sitting between them. Germline V lookup: CDR1 SGHDT, CDR2 FRDEAV.

The V call is TRBV14, the J call TRBJ2-5, with D possibly being TRBD1 (6 bases). The material sequenced was CD4+ T cells sorted from a lymph node. This TCR came from a C3H/HeJ mouse with alopecia areata. Strain haplotype (MHC): H2-k. CDR3 bases read: TGTGCCAGCAGCCTCAGGGGCGCCCAAGAC. This gives the protein CASSLRGAQD. The whole CDR3 sequence reads CASSLRGAQDTQYF.